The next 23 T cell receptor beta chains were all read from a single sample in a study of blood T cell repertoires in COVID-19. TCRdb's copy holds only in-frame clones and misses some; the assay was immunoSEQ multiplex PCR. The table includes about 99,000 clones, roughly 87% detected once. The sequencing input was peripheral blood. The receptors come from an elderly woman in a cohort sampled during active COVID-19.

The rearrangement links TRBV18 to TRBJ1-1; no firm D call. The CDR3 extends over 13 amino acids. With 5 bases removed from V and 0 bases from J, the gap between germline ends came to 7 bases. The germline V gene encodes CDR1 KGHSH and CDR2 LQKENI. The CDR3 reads CASSLALNTEAFF. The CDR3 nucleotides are TGTGCCAGCTCATTGGCCTTGAACACTGAAGCTTTCTTT.

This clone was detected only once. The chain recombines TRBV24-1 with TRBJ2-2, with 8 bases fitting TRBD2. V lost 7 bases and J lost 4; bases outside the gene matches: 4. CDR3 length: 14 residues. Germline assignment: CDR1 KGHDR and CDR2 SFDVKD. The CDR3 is CATRTAGVTGELFF. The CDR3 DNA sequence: TGTGCCACCAGAACAGCGGGAGTCACCGGGGAGCTGTTTTTT.

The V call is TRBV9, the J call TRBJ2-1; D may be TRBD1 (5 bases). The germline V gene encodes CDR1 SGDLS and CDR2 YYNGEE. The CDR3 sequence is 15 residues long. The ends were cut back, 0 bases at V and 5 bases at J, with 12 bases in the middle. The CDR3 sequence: CASSVGAGWNNEQFF. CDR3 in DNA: TGTGCCAGCAGCGTAGGGGCAGGGTGGAACAATGAGCAGTTCTTC.

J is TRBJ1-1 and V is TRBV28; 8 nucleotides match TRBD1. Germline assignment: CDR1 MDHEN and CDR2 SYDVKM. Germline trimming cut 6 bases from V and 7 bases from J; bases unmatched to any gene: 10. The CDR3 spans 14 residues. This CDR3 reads CASSFRGLSVEAFF. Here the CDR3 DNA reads TGTGCCAGCAGCTTCAGGGGGCTTTCCGTTGAAGCTTTCTTT.

Written as DNA, the CDR3 is TGTGCCAGCAGCGTAGCCAGCGCTGGAAACAATGAGCAGTTCTTC. Encoded protein: CASSVASAGNNEQFF. The J gene is TRBJ2-1, the V gene TRBV9; no definite D call. The germline CDR1 and CDR2 sequences are SGDLS and YYNGEE. The germline V and J ends were trimmed by 0 bases and 5 bases, with 12 bases remaining between them. The CDR3 consists of 15 residues.

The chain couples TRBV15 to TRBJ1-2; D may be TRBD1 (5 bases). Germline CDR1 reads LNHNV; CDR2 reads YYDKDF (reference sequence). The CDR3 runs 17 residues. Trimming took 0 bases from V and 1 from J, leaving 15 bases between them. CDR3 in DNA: TGTGCCACCAGCAGAGAACGGGGGGACCATTTTAACTATGGCTACACCTTC. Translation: CATSRERGDHFNYGYTF. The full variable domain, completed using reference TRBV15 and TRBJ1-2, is DAMVIQNPRYQVTQFGKPVTLSCSQTLNHNVMYWYQQKSSQAPKLLFHYYDKDFNNEADTPDNFQSRRPNTSFCFLDIRSPGLGDTAMYLCATSRERGDHFNYGYTFGSGTRLTVV.

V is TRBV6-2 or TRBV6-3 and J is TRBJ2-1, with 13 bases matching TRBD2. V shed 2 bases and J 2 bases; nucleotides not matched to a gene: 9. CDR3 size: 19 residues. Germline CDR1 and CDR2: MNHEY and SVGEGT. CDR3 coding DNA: TGTGCCAGCAGTTACGAGACTAGCGGGAGGCGGGGGACCTACAATGAGCAGTTCTTC. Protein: CASSYETSGRRGTYNEQFF.

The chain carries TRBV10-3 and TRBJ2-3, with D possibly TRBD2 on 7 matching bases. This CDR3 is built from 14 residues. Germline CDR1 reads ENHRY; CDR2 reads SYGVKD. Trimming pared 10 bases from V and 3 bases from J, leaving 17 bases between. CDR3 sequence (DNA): TGTGCCACCTGGGGGGGGCAGTGGACAGATACGCAGTATTTT. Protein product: CATWGGQWTDTQYF.

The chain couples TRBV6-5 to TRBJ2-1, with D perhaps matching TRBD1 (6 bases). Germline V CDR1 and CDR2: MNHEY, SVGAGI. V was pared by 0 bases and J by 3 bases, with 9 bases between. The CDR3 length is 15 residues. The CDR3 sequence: CASSYSGAYYNEQFF. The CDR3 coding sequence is TGTGCCAGCAGTTACTCGGGGGCTTACTACAATGAGCAGTTCTTC.

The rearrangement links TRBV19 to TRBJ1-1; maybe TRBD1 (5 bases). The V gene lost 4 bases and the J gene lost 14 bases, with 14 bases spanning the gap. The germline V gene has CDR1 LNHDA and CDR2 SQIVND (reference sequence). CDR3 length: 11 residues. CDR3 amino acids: CASSRGRDHFF. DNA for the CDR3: TGTGCCAGTAGTAGAGGCAGGGATCACTTCTTT.

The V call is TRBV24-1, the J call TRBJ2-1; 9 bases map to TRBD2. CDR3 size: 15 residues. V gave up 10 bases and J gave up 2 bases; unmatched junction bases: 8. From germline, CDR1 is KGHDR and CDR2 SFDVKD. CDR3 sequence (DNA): TGTGCCACACAGCTGGCTAGCGGGGCCTACAATGAGCAGTTCTTC. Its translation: CATQLASGAYNEQFF.

The CDR3 DNA reads TGTGCCAGCAGTTGGGTCGGGAGCCTCCAAGAGACCCAGTACTTC. Its translation: CASSWVGSLQETQYF. The rearrangement uses TRBV27 and TRBJ2-5; the D gene is possibly TRBD2 (6 bases). With 4 bases removed from V and 1 base from J, the gap between germline ends came to 13 bases. In germline, CDR1 is MNHEY, CDR2 SMNVEV (reference sequence). This CDR3 spans 15 amino acids.

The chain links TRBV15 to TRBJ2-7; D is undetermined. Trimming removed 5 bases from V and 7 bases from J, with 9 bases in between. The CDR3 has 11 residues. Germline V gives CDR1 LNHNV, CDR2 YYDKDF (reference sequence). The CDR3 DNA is TGTGCCACCAGCTCACTTGCTGAGCAGTACTTC. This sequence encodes CATSSLAEQYF.

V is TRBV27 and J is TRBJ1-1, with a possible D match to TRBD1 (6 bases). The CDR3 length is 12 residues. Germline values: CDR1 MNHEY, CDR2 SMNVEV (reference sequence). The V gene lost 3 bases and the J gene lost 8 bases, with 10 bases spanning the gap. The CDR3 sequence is CASSFLRGEAFF. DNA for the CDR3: TGTGCCAGCAGTTTCCTCAGGGGAGAAGCTTTCTTT.

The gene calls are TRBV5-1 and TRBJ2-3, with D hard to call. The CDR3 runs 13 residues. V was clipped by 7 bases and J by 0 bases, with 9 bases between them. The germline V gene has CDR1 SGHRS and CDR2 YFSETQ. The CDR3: CASADGSTDTQYF. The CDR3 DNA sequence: TGCGCCAGCGCAGATGGCAGCACAGATACGCAGTATTTT. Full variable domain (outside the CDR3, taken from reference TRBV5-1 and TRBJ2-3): KAGVTQTPRYLIKTRGQQVTLSCSPISGHRSVSWYQQTPGQGLQFLFEYFSETQRNKGNFPGRFSGRQFSNSRSEMNVSTLELGDSALYLCASADGSTDTQYFGPGTRLTVL.

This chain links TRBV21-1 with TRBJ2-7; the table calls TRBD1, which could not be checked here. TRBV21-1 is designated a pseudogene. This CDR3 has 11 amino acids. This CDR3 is CASTNPSRQGF. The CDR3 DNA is TGTGCCAGCACCAACCCATCAAGGCAGGGCTTC.

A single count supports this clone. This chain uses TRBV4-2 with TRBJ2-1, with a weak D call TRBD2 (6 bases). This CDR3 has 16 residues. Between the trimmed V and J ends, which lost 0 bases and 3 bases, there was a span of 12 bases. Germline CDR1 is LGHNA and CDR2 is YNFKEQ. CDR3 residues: CASSQDRIGSYNEQFF. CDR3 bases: TGTGCCAGCAGCCAAGATAGGATCGGGAGCTACAATGAGCAGTTCTTC.

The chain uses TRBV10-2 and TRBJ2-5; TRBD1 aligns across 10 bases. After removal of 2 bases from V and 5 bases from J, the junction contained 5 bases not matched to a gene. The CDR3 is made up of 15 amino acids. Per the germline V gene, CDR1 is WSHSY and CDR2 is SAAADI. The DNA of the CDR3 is TGCGCCAGCAGTGAGAACGACAGGGGGCTGGAGACCCAGTACTTC. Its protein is CASSENDRGLETQYF.

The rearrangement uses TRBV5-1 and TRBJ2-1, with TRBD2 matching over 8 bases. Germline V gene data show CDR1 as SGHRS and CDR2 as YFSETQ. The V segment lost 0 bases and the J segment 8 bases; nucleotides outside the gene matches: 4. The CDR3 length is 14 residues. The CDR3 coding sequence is TGCGCCAGCAGCTTGGCGGGGGGGGTCTATGAGCAGTTCTTC. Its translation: CASSLAGGVYEQFF.

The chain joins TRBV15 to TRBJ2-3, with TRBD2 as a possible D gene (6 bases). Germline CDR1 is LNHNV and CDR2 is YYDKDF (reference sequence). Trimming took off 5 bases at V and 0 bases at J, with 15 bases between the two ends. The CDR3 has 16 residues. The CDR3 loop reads CATSGILGGSTDTQYF. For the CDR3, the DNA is TGTGCCACCAGCGGAATTCTGGGGGGTAGCACAGATACGCAGTATTTT.

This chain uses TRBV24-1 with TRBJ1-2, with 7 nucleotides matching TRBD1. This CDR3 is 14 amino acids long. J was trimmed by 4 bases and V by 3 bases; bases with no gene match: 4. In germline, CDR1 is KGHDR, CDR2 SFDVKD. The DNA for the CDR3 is TGTGCCACCAGTGATAGGACAGGAAGCTATGGCTACACCTTC. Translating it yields CATSDRTGSYGYTF.

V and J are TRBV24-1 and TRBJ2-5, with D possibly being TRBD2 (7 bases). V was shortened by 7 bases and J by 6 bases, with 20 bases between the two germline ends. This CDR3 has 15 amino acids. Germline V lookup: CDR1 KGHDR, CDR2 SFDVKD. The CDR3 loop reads CATSQKRGASQTQYF. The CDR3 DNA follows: TGTGCCACCAGCCAAAAACGGGGGGCGTCGCAGACCCAGTACTTC.

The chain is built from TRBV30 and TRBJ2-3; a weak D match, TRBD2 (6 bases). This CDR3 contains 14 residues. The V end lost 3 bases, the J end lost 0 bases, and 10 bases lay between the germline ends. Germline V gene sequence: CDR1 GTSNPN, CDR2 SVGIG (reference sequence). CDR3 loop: CAWRGLLSTDTQYF. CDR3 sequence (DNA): TGTGCCTGGAGAGGACTATTAAGCACAGATACGCAGTATTTT.